One and the same sample provided the 12 T cell receptor beta chains below, sequenced in a study of cytomegalovirus exposure and HLA in healthy donors. This PCR relied on a set of 60 Vbeta primers and 13 Jbeta primers. The repertoire was sequenced with immunoSEQ multiplex PCR; TCRdb's copy has only in-frame clones and lacks some. This sample has 85,000 to 130,000 clones, with around 71% found just once. Sequencing input: PBMCs. The receptors stem from a boy between 10 and 17 years old in good health and CMV-seronegative.

This clone was recorded once. V usage is TRBV5-6 and J usage is TRBJ2-3; the D gene is possibly TRBD2 (5 bases). Germline V gives CDR1 SGHDT, CDR2 YYEEEE. The CDR3 has 12 amino acids. V lost 4 bases, J lost 8 bases, and 11 bases lay in between. DNA of the CDR3: TGTGCCAGCAGCCCTGACGCGGGTACGCAGTATTTT. It is translated as CASSPDAGTQYF.

This clone was seen a few times. The rearrangement uses TRBV6-4 and TRBJ2-3, with a weak D call TRBD2 (5 bases). Germline V gene lookup returns CDR1 MRHNA and CDR2 SNTAGT. V gave up 2 bases and J gave up 1 base, with 7 bases separating them. The CDR3 covers 14 residues. The CDR3 reads CASSDHGGTDTQYF. CDR3 nucleotide sequence: TGTGCCAGCAGTGACCACGGGGGCACAGATACGCAGTATTTT.

The J gene is TRBJ2-2, the V gene TRBV15; 9 bases are shared with TRBD1. V trimming: 0 bases; J trimming: 7 bases; junction bases outside the gene matches: 6. The CDR3 has 16 residues. The germline gives CDR1 LNHNV, CDR2 YYDKDF (reference sequence). The CDR3 nucleotides are TGTGCCACCAGCAGAGACCGGACAGGGGTTGGCGGGGAGCTGTTTTTT. As protein: CATSRDRTGVGGELFF.

The rearrangement joins TRBV2 to TRBJ2-3; 7 nucleotides agree with TRBD2. The CDR3 extends over 14 amino acids. Per germline, CDR1 SNHLY and CDR2 FYNNEI. Trimming at V came to 6 bases and at J to 4 bases, leaving 7 bases not matched to a gene. The CDR3 sequence is CASSPAGLADTQYF. CDR3 bases: TGTGCCAGCAGCCCTGCCGGACTAGCAGATACGCAGTATTTT.

The chain recombines TRBV7-3 with TRBJ1-1, with 8 bases fitting TRBD1. CDR1 and CDR2 (germline): SGHTA, FQGTGA. CDR3 length: 13 residues. The V segment lost 5 bases and the J segment 10 bases; nucleotides outside the gene matches: 9. The CDR3 reads CASSPDRGGVAFF. In nucleotides, the CDR3 is TGTGCCAGCAGCCCCGACAGGGGTGGAGTAGCTTTCTTT.

V and J are TRBV5-6 and TRBJ1-2, with D unresolved. Germline V gene lookup returns CDR1 SGHDT and CDR2 YYEEEE. CDR3 size: 14 residues. Trimming took off 0 bases at V and 2 bases at J, with 8 bases between the two ends. The CDR3 DNA is TGTGCCAGCAGCTTGGGGAGGTTGAACTATGGCTACACCTTC. It yields the protein CASSLGRLNYGYTF.

This rearrangement joins TRBV6-1 to TRBJ2-7; 9 bases match TRBD1. Per the germline V gene, CDR1 is MNHNS and CDR2 is SASEGT. V shed 6 bases and J 6 bases; nucleotides not matched to a gene: 3. The CDR3 covers 12 residues. CDR3 sequence: CASSLTGGEQYF. The CDR3 coding sequence is TGTGCCAGCAGCTTGACAGGGGGCGAGCAGTACTTC.

The chain has TRBV7-2 and TRBJ2-1; TRBD2 matches at 9 bases. This CDR3 region has 16 residues. V trimming: 6 bases; J trimming: 1 base; junction bases outside the gene matches: 7. CDR1 SGHTA and CDR2 FQGNSA come from the germline V gene. DNA for the CDR3: TGTGCCAGCAGACGGACTAGCGCTTCATCCTACAATGAGCAGTTCTTC. Translating gives CASRRTSASSYNEQFF.

This chain uses TRBV28 with TRBJ1-5; perhaps TRBD1 as D (6 bases). The V end lost 6 bases, the J end lost 1 base, and 16 bases lay between the germline ends. Germline values: CDR1 MDHEN, CDR2 SYDVKM. CDR3 size: 16 residues. CDR3 loop: CASSRGGLRSNQPQHF. CDR3 nucleotides: TGTGCCAGCAGCCGGGGGGGCCTAAGGAGCAATCAGCCCCAGCATTTT.

This chain uses TRBV5-1 with TRBJ1-1; TRBD1 might be the D (5 bases). This CDR3 is built from 14 residues. Trimming took 5 bases from V and 1 from J, leaving 12 bases between them. CDR1 and CDR2 from the germline V gene are SGHRS and YFSETQ. CDR3: CASRTAVPNTEAFF. CDR3 DNA sequence: TGCGCCAGCAGGACAGCCGTCCCGAACACTGAAGCTTTCTTT. Filled out from reference TRBV5-1 and TRBJ1-1, the complete variable domain reads KAGVTQTPRYLIKTRGQQVTLSCSPISGHRSVSWYQQTPGQGLQFLFEYFSETQRNKGNFPGRFSGRQFSNSRSEMNVSTLELGDSALYLCASRTAVPNTEAFFGQGTRLTVV.

The CDR3 sequence is CASSINRGFGYGYTF. The CDR3 DNA sequence: TGTGCCAGCAGCATCAACAGGGGATTCGGCTATGGCTACACCTTC. V usage is TRBV7-9 and J usage is TRBJ1-2; TRBD1 agrees at 7 bases. There are 15 residues in the CDR3. From germline, CDR1 is SEHNR and CDR2 FQNEAQ (reference sequence). V gave up 5 bases and J gave up 4 bases; unmatched junction bases: 10.

With respect to this clone: The sample holds other DNA sequences that translate to the same CDR3. The J gene is TRBJ1-1, the V gene TRBV5-1, with D possibly matching TRBD1 (6 bases). Trimming removed 4 bases at V and 1 base at J, with 14 bases between. In germline, CDR1 is SGHRS, CDR2 YFSETQ. The CDR3 runs to 15 residues. The CDR3 bases are TGCGCCAGCAGCCGATTGGGGGCGCCGAACACTGAAGCTTTCTTT. Translation gives CASSRLGAPNTEAFF.